These 13 T cell receptor beta chains share one sample of origin, sequenced in a study of a mutant IDH1 vaccine in newly diagnosed glioma. The time point denotes: week 5, during vaccination. Vaccination used 300 ug of mutant IDH1 20-mer peptide per dose, with topical imiquimod. The table came from immunoSEQ multiplex PCR; TCRdb's copy has only in-frame clones and leaves some out. This table has 45,000 to 60,000 clones, just under 80% appearing once. These receptors' targets are unknown. Sequences were derived from PBMCs, sampled from a glioma patient whose treatment included an IDH1 peptide vaccine. The receptor set was obtained from a man aged 50-60 years with glioma.

J is TRBJ2-2 and V is TRBV9, with D maybe TRBD2 (5 bases). CDR3 length: 15 residues. V lost 7 bases and J lost 8, with 21 bases in between. Germline V gives CDR1 SGDLS, CDR2 YYNGEE. CDR3: CASRRGTGVGGELFF. The CDR3 nucleotides read TGTGCCAGCCGACGGGGAACCGGGGTGGGAGGGGAGCTGTTTTTT.

The chain has TRBV10-3 and TRBJ1-1; 7 positions agree with TRBD1. Germline lookup yields CDR1 ENHRY and CDR2 SYGVKD. This CDR3 is built from 13 residues. The V segment lost 5 bases and the J segment 5 bases; nucleotides outside the gene matches: 5. The CDR3 sequence: CAISKGAGTEAFF. CDR3 nucleotide sequence: TGTGCCATCAGTAAGGGGGCCGGTACTGAAGCTTTCTTT.

The chain has TRBV18 and TRBJ1-5, with a weak D call TRBD1 (6 bases). V lost 0 bases to trimming and J lost 7 bases, with 13 bases between them. The CDR3 length is 15 residues. Germline values: CDR1 KGHSH, CDR2 LQKENI. The CDR3 spells CASSPPGGGRQPQHF. CDR3 sequence (DNA): TGTGCCAGCTCACCACCGGGGGGCGGGCGCCAGCCCCAGCATTTT.

This clone was seen only a few times. The rearrangement links TRBV14 to TRBJ2-1; 8 bases line up with TRBD2. Germline V gene lookup returns CDR1 SGHDN and CDR2 FVKESK. The CDR3 sequence is 13 residues long. V shed 7 bases and J 7 bases; nucleotides not matched to a gene: 6. The CDR3 loop is CASNRVAGNEQFF. In nucleotides, the CDR3 is TGTGCCAGCAATAGGGTAGCGGGGAATGAGCAGTTCTTC.

CDR3 sequence: CASGSSTAGQSRANVLTF. CDR3 nucleotide sequence: TGTGCTAGTGGTTCATCTACTGCAGGACAAAGTCGGGCCAACGTCCTGACTTTC. The rearrangement joins TRBV12-5 to TRBJ2-6; a possible D gene is TRBD1 (5 bases). Per germline, CDR1 LGHNT and CDR2 FRNRAP. V lost 4 bases, J lost 5 bases, and 21 bases lay in between. The CDR3 is 18 amino acids.

J is TRBJ1-1 and V is TRBV9, with D tentatively TRBD1 (5 bases). CDR3 length: 15 amino acids. Germline V gene data show CDR1 as SGDLS and CDR2 as YYNGEE. V was clipped by 4 bases and J by 1 base, with 14 bases between them. CDR3 sequence: CASSPSWGGNTEAFF. The CDR3 nucleotides read TGTGCCAGCAGCCCCAGTTGGGGGGGGAACACTGAAGCTTTCTTT. The full variable domain, in which reference TRBV9 and TRBJ1-1 provide the parts outside the CDR3, is DSGVTQTPKHLITATGQRVTLRCSPRSGDLSVYWYQQSLDQGLQFLIQYYNGEERAKGNILERFSAQQFPDLHSELNLSSLELGDSALYFCASSPSWGGNTEAFFGQGTRLTVV.

This clone was picked up a small number of times. J is TRBJ1-2 and V is TRBV2, with a weak D call TRBD1 (5 bases). Germline CDR1 reads SNHLY; CDR2 reads FYNNEI. The CDR3 spans 14 residues. V was pared by 6 bases and J by 6 bases, with 17 bases between. The CDR3, as DNA: TGTGCCAGCAGCGCTACGGGACTTCTGGATGGCTACACCTTC. Translation: CASSATGLLDGYTF.

This clone came up many times. V and J are TRBV27 and TRBJ2-7; TRBD1 matches 8 bases. The V gene end was trimmed by 3 bases and the J gene end by 5 bases; junction bases not matched to a gene: 0. The CDR3 spans 12 residues. The germline V gene has CDR1 MNHEY and CDR2 SMNVEV (reference sequence). CDR3 region: CASSLTGDEQYF. DNA of the CDR3: TGTGCCAGCAGTTTGACAGGGGACGAGCAGTACTTC.

This chain connects TRBV6-6 to TRBJ2-6; D is unresolved. V lost 5 bases and J lost 4, with 15 bases in between. This CDR3 region has 16 residues. The germline V gene encodes CDR1 MNHNY and CDR2 SVGAGI (reference sequence). The chain's CDR3 is CASSPTAVGGANVLTF. CDR3 coding DNA: TGTGCCAGCAGTCCTACGGCCGTGGGCGGGGCCAACGTCCTGACTTTC.

The V and J genes are TRBV5-4 and TRBJ2-2; D gene unclear. Trimming took off 0 bases at V and 7 bases at J, with 10 bases between the two ends. Germline V gives CDR1 SGHNT, CDR2 YYREEE (reference sequence). The CDR3 is made up of 14 amino acids. The CDR3, as DNA: TGTGCCAGCAGCTTGGGTCAGGACCACGGGGAGCTGTTTTTT. This sequence encodes CASSLGQDHGELFF.

J is TRBJ2-5 and V is TRBV7-3; D may be TRBD2 (6 bases). Trimming removed 2 bases from V and 1 base from J, with 11 bases in between. The CDR3 spans 15 residues. Germline CDR1 and CDR2: SGHTA and FQGTGA. CDR3 in amino acids: CASSLGAGFQETQYF. In DNA, the CDR3 is TGTGCCAGCAGCTTAGGAGCGGGCTTCCAAGAGACCCAGTACTTC.

This rearrangement joins TRBV4-1 to TRBJ1-5; D is unresolved. Germline assignment: CDR1 MGHRA and CDR2 YSYEKL. The germline V and J ends were trimmed by 4 bases and 6 bases, with 16 bases remaining between them. This CDR3 is 15 amino acids long. CDR3 residues: CASSRSQQGLQPQHF. The CDR3 DNA reads as TGCGCCAGCAGCCGATCCCAACAAGGACTTCAGCCCCAGCATTTT.

This clone has more than one count but fewer than ten. The chain recombines TRBV19 with TRBJ2-3; maybe TRBD2 (5 bases). The V end lost 4 bases, the J end lost 1 base, and 15 bases lay between the germline ends. Looked up from germline, CDR1 is LNHDA and CDR2 is SQIVND (reference sequence). The CDR3 is 16 residues long. The CDR3 DNA sequence: TGTGCCAGTAGTACCTCTCCGGGGATTCGCACAGATACGCAGTATTTT. Amino acid sequence: CASSTSPGIRTDTQYF. Full variable domain (remainder filled in from reference TRBV19 and TRBJ2-3): DGGITQSPKYLFRKEGQNVTLSCEQNLNHDAMYWYRQDPGQGLRLIYYSQIVNDFQKGDIAEGYSVSREKKESFPLTVTSAQKNPTAFYLCASSTSPGIRTDTQYFGPGTRLTVL.